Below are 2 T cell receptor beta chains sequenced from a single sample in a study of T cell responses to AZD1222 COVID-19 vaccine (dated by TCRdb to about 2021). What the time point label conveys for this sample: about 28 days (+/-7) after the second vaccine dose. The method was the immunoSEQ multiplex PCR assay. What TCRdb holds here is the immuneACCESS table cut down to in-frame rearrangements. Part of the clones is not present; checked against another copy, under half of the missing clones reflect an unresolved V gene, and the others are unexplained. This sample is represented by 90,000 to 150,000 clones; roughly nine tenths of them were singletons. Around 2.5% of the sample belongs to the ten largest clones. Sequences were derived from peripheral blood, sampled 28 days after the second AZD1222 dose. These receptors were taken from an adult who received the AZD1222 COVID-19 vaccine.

The chain's CDR3 is CASSLAGVNEQFF. The CDR3 DNA reads TGTGCCAGCAGCTTAGCGGGGGTCAATGAGCAGTTCTTC. This chain connects TRBV5-5 to TRBJ2-1, with TRBD2 matching 8 bases. CDR1 is SGHKS and CDR2 is YYEKEE in the germline V gene (reference sequence). The junction had 1 base not matched to a gene; V was cut back by 2 bases and J by 6 bases. This CDR3 comprises 13 residues.

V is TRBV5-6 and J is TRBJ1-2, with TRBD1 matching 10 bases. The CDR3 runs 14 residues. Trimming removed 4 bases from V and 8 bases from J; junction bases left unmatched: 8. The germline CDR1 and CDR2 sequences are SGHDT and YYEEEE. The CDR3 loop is CASSTWTGGRGYTF. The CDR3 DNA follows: TGTGCCAGCAGCACGTGGACAGGGGGACGCGGCTACACCTTC.